This TCR beta chain derives from a study of T-cell reconstitution after alpha-beta-depleted transplantation in children. Many counts were recorded for this clonotype. The V end lost 5 bases, the J end lost 4 bases, and 15 bases lay between the germline ends. The CDR3 contains 14 residues. The germline CDR1 and CDR2 sequences are MNHNS and SASEGT. During its preparation, the TCRbeta library received unique molecular identifiers. TCRdb analysed the PCR reads with MiXCR anew, one entry per CDR3 protein. Of 200,000 or so distinct CDR3 sequences in the sample, around 5.9% were seen once. This receptor was taken from a girl under two years old with combined immunodeficiency, due to receive a stem cell transplant. Source: PBMCs, taken before TCRalphabeta/CD19-depleted stem cell transplant. This chain links TRBV6-1 with TRBJ2-7; the D call may be TRBD1 or TRBD2 (5 bases each). Here the CDR3 DNA reads TGTGCCAGCAGTCCGGGGCGAGCAGGGTACGAGCAGTACTTC. Translated: CASSPGRAGYEQYF.